The entry that follows covers one T cell receptor beta chain sequence. The antigen remains undetermined. J gave up 2 bases and V 2 bases, and 2 bases lay outside the gene matches. The CDR3 runs to 15 residues. CDR1 is MNHEY, CDR2 SVGAGI, per germline. This sample was included in a study of OX40 agonist ivuxolimab in advanced cancers. For the study at large: Administration of intravenous ivuxolimab to patients occurred every 2 weeks at 0.01 to 10 mg/kg. General observations from the study: Among patients with partial responses at 0.1-3.0 mg/kg, clonal expansion was among the lowest. Expanded peripheral T-cell antigen specificity went undetermined. With doses of 0.1 to 3.0 mg/kg, CD4+ and CD8+ blood T cells had undergone clonal expansion by week 6.

The assay was immunoSEQ multiplex PCR, and TCRdb's table has in-frame clones only and misses some. This table holds about 94,000 clones, roughly nine tenths found once. This chain uses TRBV6-5 with TRBJ2-1, with TRBD2 matching over 8 bases. The clonotype was recovered from an adult with an advanced solid tumor such as melanoma, head and neck, liver or kidney cancer. The specimen comprised CD4+ or CD8+ T cells sorted from blood, sampled in a trial of the OX40 agonist ivuxolimab. The CDR3 DNA follows: TGTGCCAGCAGTTACAGCGGGAGTGCCTACAATGAGCAGTTCTTC. This codes for CASSYSGSAYNEQFF.